Shown below are 25 T cell receptor beta chains from a single sample sequenced in a study of tumor and adjacent non-tumor tissue in lung cancer. The template was RNA from unsorted bulk tissue. A modified ARM-PCR protocol with three rounds of nested PCR amplified TCRbeta. A single record per CDR3 protein comes from TCRdb applying MiXCR to the multiplex PCR reads. The sample lists approximately 130,000 distinct CDR3 sequences, 66% occurring once. The sequenced material came from lung tumor tissue. Receptors originate from a young man with non-small cell lung cancer.

As for this clonotype: A read error may produce the germline difference seen at one junction end. This sequence joins TRBV5-4 and TRBJ2-1; 10 bases map to TRBD1. The V gene's germline CDR1 is SGHNT and CDR2 YYREEE (reference sequence). The CDR3 is 16 amino acids. The DNA for the CDR3 is TGTGCCAACAGCAAGGGACAGGGGACCGCCTACAATGAGCAGTTCTTC. Protein sequence: CANSKGQGTAYNEQFF. The variable domain in full, with the rest retrieved from reference TRBV5-4 and TRBJ2-1, is ETGVTQSPTHLIKTRGQQVTLRCSSQSGHNTVSWYQQALGQGPQFIFQYYREEENGRGNFPPRFSGLQFPNYSSELNVNALELDDSALYLCANSKGQGTAYNEQFFGPGTRLTVL.

The chain carries TRBV20-1 and TRBJ1-2; D remains unclear. Between the trimmed V and J ends, which lost 7 bases and 0 bases, there was a span of 12 bases. The CDR3 length is 13 residues. Germline CDR1 and CDR2: DFQATT and SNEGSKA (reference sequence). CDR3 sequence: CSVSEEANYGYTF. DNA for the CDR3: TGCAGTGTTAGTGAAGAAGCTAACTATGGCTACACCTTC.

The rearrangement links TRBV5-6 to TRBJ2-7; 9 bases align to TRBD1. Trimming at V came to 0 bases and at J to 0 bases, leaving 10 bases not matched to a gene. The CDR3 has 18 residues. CDR1 is SGHDT and CDR2 is YYEEEE in the germline V gene. The CDR3 here is CASSLGDRVLWSSYEQYF. DNA for the CDR3: TGTGCCAGCAGCTTGGGGGACAGGGTCCTATGGAGCTCCTACGAGCAGTACTTC.

Concerning this clonotype itself: This may stem from a read error, because a much larger clone lies one nucleotide away. The chain uses TRBV4-2 and TRBJ1-5; no firm D call. This CDR3 comprises 16 residues. Germline CDR1 and CDR2: LGHNA and YNFKEQ. The CDR3 spells CASSQDWAQRGQSQHF. CDR3 nucleotide sequence: TGTGCCAGCAGCCAAGATTGGGCACAACGGGGTCAGTCCCAGCATTTT.

There are many counts of this clonotype. V usage is TRBV12-3 or TRBV12-4 and J usage is TRBJ2-5; the D gene could be TRBD1 or TRBD2 (5 bases each). V was cut by 5 bases and J by 4 bases, with 14 bases left in between. The CDR3 sequence is 14 residues long. CDR3: CASSPGSPAETQYF. The CDR3 DNA reads TGTGCCAGCAGTCCAGGGAGCCCAGCAGAGACCCAGTACTTC.

Concerning this clonotype itself: Given a much more abundant clone one base away, this may be a read error. This rearrangement joins TRBV5-4 to TRBJ2-6; D is perhaps TRBD1 (6 bases). The germline V and J ends were trimmed by 0 bases and 8 bases, with 18 bases remaining between them. CDR1 is SGHNT and CDR2 is YYREEE in the germline V gene (reference sequence). This CDR3 comprises 17 residues. CDR3 in DNA: TGTGCCAGCAGCTTGGAGGCCAGGACAAGGGGGACCAACGTCCTGACTTTC. Translation: CASSLEARTRGTNVLTF.

On this clonotype: With a much larger clone just one base away, this may be a read error. This rearrangement joins TRBV4-1 to TRBJ1-2; D remains ambiguous. This CDR3 spans 14 amino acids. V gave up 0 bases and J gave up 6 bases, with 11 bases separating them. Germline-derived CDR1 and CDR2 are MGHRA and YSYEKL. The CDR3 sequence: CASSQDVGPDGYTF. The DNA of the CDR3 is TGCGCCAGCAGCCAAGACGTAGGGCCGGATGGCTACACCTTC.

Worth noting for this clonotype: A single base separates this from a much larger clone, so it may be a read error. The genes are TRBV12-3 or TRBV12-4 and TRBJ2-5; D uncertain. CDR3 length equals 12 residues. CDR3 loop: CASGLRYETQYF. CDR3 nucleotide sequence: TGTGCCAGCGGTTTGCGGTACGAGACCCAGTACTTC.

The sample holds a few counts of this clonotype. This chain connects TRBV7-3 to TRBJ2-3; TRBD2 matches 9 bases. J gave up 4 bases and V 5 bases, and 7 bases lay outside the gene matches. From germline, CDR1 is SGHTA and CDR2 FQGTGA. The CDR3 runs 15 residues. The DNA for the CDR3 is TGTGCCAGCAGCCTGACTAGCGGCCCGGCAGATACGCAGTATTTT. Translated, it gives CASSLTSGPADTQYF.

Regarding this clonotype: At one of its ends the junction is not consistent with the germline gene, which may arise from a read error. This sequence joins TRBV20-1 and TRBJ2-2, with D perhaps TRBD1 or TRBD2 (5 bases each). CDR1 and CDR2 (germline): DFQATT, SNEGSKA (reference sequence). The CDR3 runs 15 residues. CDR3 sequence: CSVRSGLDNTGELFF. CDR3 coding DNA: TGCAGTGTTAGGTCAGGGCTAGACAACACCGGGGAGCTTTTTTTT.

This clonotype was seen many times. This chain uses TRBV20-1 with TRBJ1-2; no reliable D call. Germline loops: CDR1 DFQATT, CDR2 SNEGSKA (reference sequence). V lost 4 bases, J lost 8 bases, and 11 bases lay in between. The CDR3 totals 11 residues. The CDR3 DNA sequence: TGCAGTGCTACCGGGCCCACCGGCTACACCTTC. It yields the protein CSATGPTGYTF.

Note on this clonotype: A junction end diverges from the germline sequence, so it may reflect a read error. This sequence joins TRBV4-2 and TRBJ2-7; 10 nucleotides align to TRBD2. The CDR3 has 16 amino acids. CDR1 and CDR2 from the germline V gene are LGHNA and YNFKEQ. CDR3 protein: CASSASLAGGGYEHYF. The CDR3 DNA sequence: TGCGCCAGCAGCGCATCATTAGCGGGGGGTGGATACGAGCACTACTTC.

The sample holds many counts of this clonotype. The chain uses TRBV6-1 and TRBJ1-5; possible D gene TRBD1, 6 bases. This CDR3 has 14 amino acids. Per the germline V gene, CDR1 is MNHNS and CDR2 is SASEGT. Trimming removed 3 bases from V and 6 bases from J, with 12 bases in between. DNA of the CDR3: TGTGCCAGCAGTGATTGGGGGGCGGGTCAGCCCCAGCATTTT. It specifies CASSDWGAGQPQHF.

Only one count was recorded for this clonotype. The CDR3 ends on some other residue instead of the conserved phenylalanine or tryptophan, so this is likely a read error. This chain connects TRBV29-1 to TRBJ2-3; 7 bases line up with TRBD2. Germline trimming cut 4 bases from V and 6 bases from J; bases unmatched to any gene: 10. CDR3 length: 14 amino acids. Germline V gene lookup returns CDR1 SQVTM and CDR2 ANQGSEA. CDR3 DNA: TGCAGCGTTGTCGAGGGAGGGCCACTCGATACGCAGTATATT. It translates to CSVVEGGPLDTQYI.

Points on this clonotype: A much more abundant neighbour one base away suggests this may be a read error. Here the CDR3 omits its conserved ending phenylalanine or tryptophan, so a read error is the likely source. J is TRBJ2-5 and V is TRBV10-1, with D unresolved. The germline V gene has CDR1 WNHNN and CDR2 SYGVQD (reference sequence). This CDR3 spans 14 amino acids. V shed 0 bases and J shed 1 base, with 6 bases lying between them. CDR3 DNA sequence: TGCGCCAGCAGTGAGTCCTCATTCCAAGAGACCCAGTACTTA. Amino acid sequence: CASSESSFQETQYL.

Worth noting for this clonotype: The junction shows a germline mismatch at one end, possibly a read error. This chain uses TRBV12-3 or TRBV12-4 with TRBJ2-1; TRBD2 aligns across 10 bases. The CDR3 covers 17 residues. Here the CDR3 DNA reads TGTGCCAGCAGTTTCAGGCTAGCGGGGGACTCGTGGAATGAACAGTTCTTC. Encoded protein: CASSFRLAGDSWNEQFF.

In its sample, this clonotype was seen many times. The V and J genes are TRBV6-2 or TRBV6-3 and TRBJ1-5; 7 bases map to TRBD1. CDR3 length equals 15 residues. J gave up 1 base and V 7 bases, and 7 bases lay outside the gene matches. The germline V gene encodes CDR1 MNHEY and CDR2 SVGEGT. CDR3 protein: CASTLGQASNQPQHF. The CDR3 coding sequence is TGTGCCAGCACCCTCGGACAGGCCAGCAATCAGCCCCAGCATTTT.

This clonotype occurred many times. This chain uses TRBV4-1 with TRBJ2-5, with TRBD1 as a possible D gene (6 bases). This CDR3 is 15 amino acids long. Germline V gene data show CDR1 as MGHRA and CDR2 as YSYEKL. V was shortened by 0 bases and J by 5 bases, with 13 bases between the two germline ends. For the CDR3, the DNA is TGCGCCAGCAGCCAAGATCTGGGGGCCCGGGAGACCCAGTACTTC. It yields the protein CASSQDLGARETQYF.

As for this clonotype: This clone may be a read error of a much larger clone one base away. The chain is built from TRBV29-1 and TRBJ1-2; D unresolved. This CDR3 spans 12 amino acids. CDR1 SQVTM and CDR2 ANQGSEA come from the germline V gene. CDR3 sequence: CSVADPTYGYNF. The CDR3 DNA is TGCAGCGTTGCGGACCCCACCTATGGCTACAACTTC. Variable domain in full (rest from reference TRBV29-1 and TRBJ1-2): SAVISQKPSRDICQRGTSLTIQCQVDSQVTMMFWYRQQPGQSLTLIATANQGSEATYESGFVIDKFPISRPNLTFSTLTVSNMSPEDSSIYLCSVADPTYGYNFGSGTRLTVV.

This rearrangement joins TRBV29-1 to TRBJ2-1; no reliable D call. The CDR3 sequence is 11 residues long. Per the germline V gene, CDR1 is SQVTM and CDR2 is ANQGSEA. V lost 7 bases and J lost 6, with 10 bases in between. The CDR3 spells CSARSINEQFF. Written as DNA, the CDR3 is TGCAGCGCCCGGTCGATCAATGAGCAGTTCTTC.

The rearrangement joins TRBV10-3 to TRBJ2-4; D remains unclear. The germline V gene encodes CDR1 ENHRY and CDR2 SYGVKD. This CDR3 is 16 amino acids long. V lost 3 bases, J lost 2 bases, and 14 bases lay in between. The CDR3 region has the DNA TGTGCCATCAGTGACAACATCATGGGAACCAAAAACATTCAGTACTTC. It is translated as CAISDNIMGTKNIQYF.

V and J are TRBV19 and TRBJ2-1; no firm D call. Germline V lookup: CDR1 LNHDA, CDR2 SQIVND (reference sequence). Trimming removed 0 bases from V and 0 bases from J, with 3 bases in between. CDR3 length equals 14 residues. In nucleotides, the CDR3 is TGTGCCAGTAGTATAGATAACTCCTACAATGAGCAGTTCTTC. This codes for CASSIDNSYNEQFF.

This clonotype was recorded at least ten times. V and J are TRBV7-3 and TRBJ2-6, with 8 bases matching TRBD1. The CDR3 has 16 amino acids. V trimming: 2 bases; J trimming: 2 bases; junction bases outside the gene matches: 2. Germline CDR1 is SGHTA and CDR2 is FQGTGA. CDR3 amino acids: CASSLQGAAGANVLTF. The CDR3 DNA sequence: TGTGCCAGCAGCTTACAGGGGGCTGCTGGGGCCAACGTCCTGACTTTC.

Points on this clonotype: A much larger clonotype is one base distant, so this may be a read error. V usage is TRBV20-1 and J usage is TRBJ2-7, with D possibly matching TRBD1 (6 bases). The CDR3 sequence is 15 residues long. Trimming took 6 bases from V and 4 from J, leaving 22 bases between them. Germline CDR1 DFQATT, CDR2 SNEGSKA (reference sequence). The CDR3 sequence is CSAMPHGRGGYEQYF. As DNA, the CDR3 is TGCAGTGCCATGCCCCACGGAAGAGGGGGATACGAGCAGTACTTC.

Points on this clonotype: Just one base apart from a much larger clone, this may be a read error. V and J are TRBV29-1 and TRBJ2-5; the match to TRBD1 covers 7 bases. Germline V lookup: CDR1 SQVTM, CDR2 ANQGSEA. The CDR3 runs 13 residues. This chain's CDR3 is CNVGGQGEETQYF. For the CDR3, the DNA is TGCAACGTCGGCGGGCAGGGGGAAGAGACCCAGTACTTC. The full variable domain, in which reference TRBV29-1 and TRBJ2-5 provide the parts outside the CDR3, is SAVISQKPSRDICQRGTSLTIQCQVDSQVTMMFWYRQQPGQSLTLIATANQGSEATYESGFVIDKFPISRPNLTFSTLTVSNMSPEDSSIYLCNVGGQGEETQYFGPGTRLLVL.